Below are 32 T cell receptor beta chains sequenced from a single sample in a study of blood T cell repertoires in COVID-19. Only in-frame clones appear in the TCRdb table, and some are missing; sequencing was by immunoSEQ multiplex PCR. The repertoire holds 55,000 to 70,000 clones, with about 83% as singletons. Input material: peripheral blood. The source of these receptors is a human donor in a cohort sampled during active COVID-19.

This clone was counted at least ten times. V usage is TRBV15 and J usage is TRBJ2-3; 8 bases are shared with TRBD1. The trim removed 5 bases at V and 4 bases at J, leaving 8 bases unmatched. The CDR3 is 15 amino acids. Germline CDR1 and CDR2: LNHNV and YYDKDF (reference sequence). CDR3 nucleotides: TGTGCCACCAGCGGCAGGGGGCAGGAGGCAGATACGCAGTATTTT. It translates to CATSGRGQEADTQYF. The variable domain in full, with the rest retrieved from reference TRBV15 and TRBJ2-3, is DAMVIQNPRYQVTQFGKPVTLSCSQTLNHNVMYWYQQKSSQAPKLLFHYYDKDFNNEADTPDNFQSRRPNTSFCFLDIRSPGLGDTAMYLCATSGRGQEADTQYFGPGTRLTVL.

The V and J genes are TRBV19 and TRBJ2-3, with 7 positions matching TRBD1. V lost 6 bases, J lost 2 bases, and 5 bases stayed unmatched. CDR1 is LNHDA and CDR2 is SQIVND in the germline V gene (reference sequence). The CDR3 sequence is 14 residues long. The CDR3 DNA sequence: TGTGCCAGTAGGGGACAGTACCACACAGATACGCAGTATTTT. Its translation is CASRGQYHTDTQYF.

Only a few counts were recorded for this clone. In DNA, the CDR3 is TGTGCCAGCAGCTTAGGTAGCGGGGGAAGGGTGAACACTGAAGCTTTCTTT. Residues: CASSLGSGGRVNTEAFF. The rearrangement uses TRBV11-2 and TRBJ1-1; TRBD1 might be the D (5 bases). The CDR3 runs 17 residues. V was shortened by 1 base and J by 0 bases, with 15 bases between the two germline ends. In germline, CDR1 is SGHAT, CDR2 FQNNGV.

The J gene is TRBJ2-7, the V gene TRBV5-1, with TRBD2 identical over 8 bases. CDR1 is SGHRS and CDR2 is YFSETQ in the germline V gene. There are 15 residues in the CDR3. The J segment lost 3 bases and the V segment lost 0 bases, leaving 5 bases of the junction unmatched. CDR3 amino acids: CASSLDGRGDYEQYF. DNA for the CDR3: TGCGCCAGCAGCTTGGACGGGCGGGGGGACTACGAGCAGTACTTC.

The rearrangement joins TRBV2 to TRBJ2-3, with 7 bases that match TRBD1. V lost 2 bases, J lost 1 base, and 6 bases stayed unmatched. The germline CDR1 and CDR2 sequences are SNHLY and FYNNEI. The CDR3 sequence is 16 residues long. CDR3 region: CASSESQGLGTDTQYF. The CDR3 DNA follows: TGTGCCAGCAGTGAATCACAGGGGCTGGGCACAGATACGCAGTATTTT.

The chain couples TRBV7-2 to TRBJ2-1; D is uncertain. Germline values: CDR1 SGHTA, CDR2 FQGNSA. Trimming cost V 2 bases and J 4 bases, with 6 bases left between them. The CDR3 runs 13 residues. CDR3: CASSLTRYNEQFF. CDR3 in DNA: TGTGCCAGCAGCTTAACCCGGTACAATGAGCAGTTCTTC.

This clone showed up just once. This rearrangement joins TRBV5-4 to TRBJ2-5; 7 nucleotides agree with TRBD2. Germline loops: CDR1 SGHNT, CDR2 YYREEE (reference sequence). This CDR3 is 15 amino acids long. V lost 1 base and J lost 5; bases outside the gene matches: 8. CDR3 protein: CASSLYVGGEETQYF. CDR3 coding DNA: TGTGCCAGCAGCTTGTACGTGGGAGGGGAGGAGACCCAGTACTTC. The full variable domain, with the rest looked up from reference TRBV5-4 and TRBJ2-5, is ETGVTQSPTHLIKTRGQQVTLRCSSQSGHNTVSWYQQALGQGPQFIFQYYREEENGRGNFPPRFSGLQFPNYSSELNVNALELDDSALYLCASSLYVGGEETQYFGPGTRLLVL.

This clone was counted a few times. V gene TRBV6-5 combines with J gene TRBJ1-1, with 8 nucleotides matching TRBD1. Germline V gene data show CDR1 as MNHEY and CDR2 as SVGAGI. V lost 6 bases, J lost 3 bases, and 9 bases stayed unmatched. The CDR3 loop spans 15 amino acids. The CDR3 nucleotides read TGTGCCAGCAGCTTGACAGGGGAAGGCGACACTGAAGCTTTCTTT. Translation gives CASSLTGEGDTEAFF.

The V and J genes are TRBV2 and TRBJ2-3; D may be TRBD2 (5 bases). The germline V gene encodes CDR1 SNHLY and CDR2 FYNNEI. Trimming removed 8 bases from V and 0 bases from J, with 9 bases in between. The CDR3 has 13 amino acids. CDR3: CASGLTSTDTQYF. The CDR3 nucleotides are TGTGCCAGCGGACTGACTAGCACAGATACGCAGTATTTT.

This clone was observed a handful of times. The CDR3 sequence: CASSYSGTGFGEQFF. DNA for the CDR3: TGCGCCAGCAGCTATTCCGGGACAGGTTTTGGTGAGCAGTTCTTC. The V call is TRBV5-1, the J call TRBJ2-1; 8 bases are a match to TRBD1. The germline CDR1 and CDR2 sequences are SGHRS and YFSETQ. The V gene end was trimmed by 3 bases and the J gene end by 9 bases; junction bases not matched to a gene: 11. The CDR3 is made up of 15 amino acids.

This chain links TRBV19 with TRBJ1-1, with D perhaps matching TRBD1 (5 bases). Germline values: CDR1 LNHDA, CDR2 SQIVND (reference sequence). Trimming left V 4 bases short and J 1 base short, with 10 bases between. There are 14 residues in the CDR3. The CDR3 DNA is TGTGCCAGTAGTACGAAGGGGAAGAACACTGAAGCTTTCTTT. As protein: CASSTKGKNTEAFF.

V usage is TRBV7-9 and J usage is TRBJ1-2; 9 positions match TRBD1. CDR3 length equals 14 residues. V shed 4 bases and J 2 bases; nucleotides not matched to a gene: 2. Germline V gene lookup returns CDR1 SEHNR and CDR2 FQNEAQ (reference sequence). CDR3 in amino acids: CASSYDRGNYGYTF. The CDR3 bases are TGTGCCAGCAGCTACGACAGGGGGAACTATGGCTACACCTTC. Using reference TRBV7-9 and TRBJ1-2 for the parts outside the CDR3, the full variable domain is DTGVSQNPRHKITKRGQNVTFRCDPISEHNRLYWYRQTLGQGPEFLTYFQNEAQLEKSRLLSDRFSAERPKGSFSTLEIQRTEQGDSAMYLCASSYDRGNYGYTFGSGTRLTVV.

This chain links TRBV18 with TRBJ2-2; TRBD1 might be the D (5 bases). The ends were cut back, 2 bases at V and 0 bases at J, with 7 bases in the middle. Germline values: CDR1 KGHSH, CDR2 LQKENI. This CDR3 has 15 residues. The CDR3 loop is CASSPGATNTGELFF. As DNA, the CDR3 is TGTGCCAGCTCACCAGGGGCTACGAACACCGGGGAGCTGTTTTTT.

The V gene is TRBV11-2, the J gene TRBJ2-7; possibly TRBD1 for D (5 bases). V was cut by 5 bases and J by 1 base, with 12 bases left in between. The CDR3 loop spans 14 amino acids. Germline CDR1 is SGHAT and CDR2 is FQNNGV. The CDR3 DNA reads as TGTGCCAGCAGCCCATTCGACAGATCCTACGAGCAGTACTTC. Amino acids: CASSPFDRSYEQYF.

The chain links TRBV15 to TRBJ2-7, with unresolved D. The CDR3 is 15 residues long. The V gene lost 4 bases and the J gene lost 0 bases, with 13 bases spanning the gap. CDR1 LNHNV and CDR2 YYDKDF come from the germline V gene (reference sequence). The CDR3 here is CATSIGGSASYEQYF. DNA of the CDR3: TGTGCCACCAGCATCGGCGGCAGCGCCTCCTACGAGCAGTACTTC.

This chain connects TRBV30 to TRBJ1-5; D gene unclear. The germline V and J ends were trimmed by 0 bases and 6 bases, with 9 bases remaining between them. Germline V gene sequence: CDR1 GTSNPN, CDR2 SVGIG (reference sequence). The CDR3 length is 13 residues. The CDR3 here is CAWSVENFQPQHF. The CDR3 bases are TGTGCCTGGAGTGTAGAGAACTTTCAGCCCCAGCATTTT.

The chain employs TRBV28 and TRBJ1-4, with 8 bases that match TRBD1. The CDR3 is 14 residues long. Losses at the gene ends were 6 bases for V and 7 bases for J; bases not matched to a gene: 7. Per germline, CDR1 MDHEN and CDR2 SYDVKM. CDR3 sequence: CASRADRVSEKLFF. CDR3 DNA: TGTGCCAGCAGAGCGGACAGGGTCAGTGAAAAACTGTTTTTT.

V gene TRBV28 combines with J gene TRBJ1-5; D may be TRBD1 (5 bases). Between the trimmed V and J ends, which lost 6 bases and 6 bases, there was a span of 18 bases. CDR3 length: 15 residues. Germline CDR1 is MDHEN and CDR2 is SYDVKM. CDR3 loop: CASSPRGRGGQPQHF. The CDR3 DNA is TGTGCCAGCAGCCCTAGAGGGAGGGGAGGTCAGCCCCAGCATTTT. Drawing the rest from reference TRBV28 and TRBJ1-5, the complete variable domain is DVKVTQSSRYLVKRTGEKVFLECVQDMDHENMFWYRQDPGLGLRLIYFSYDVKMKEKGDIPEGYSVSREKKERFSLILESASTNQTSMYLCASSPRGRGGQPQHFGDGTRLSIL.

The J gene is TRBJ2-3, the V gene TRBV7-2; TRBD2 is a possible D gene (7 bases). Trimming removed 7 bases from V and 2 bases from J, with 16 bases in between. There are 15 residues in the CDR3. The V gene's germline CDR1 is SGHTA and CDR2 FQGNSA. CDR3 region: CASNRRGGYTDTQYF. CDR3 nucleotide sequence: TGTGCCAGCAACCGTAGGGGGGGCTACACAGATACGCAGTATTTT.

The CDR3 is CASRSTGSYGYTF. In DNA, the CDR3 is TGTGCCAGCAGATCGACAGGCAGCTATGGCTACACCTTC. V usage is TRBV6-5 and J usage is TRBJ1-2; possibly TRBD1 for D (6 bases). Germline V gives CDR1 MNHEY, CDR2 SVGAGI. CDR3 length: 13 amino acids. V shed 6 bases and J shed 4 bases, with 12 bases lying between them.

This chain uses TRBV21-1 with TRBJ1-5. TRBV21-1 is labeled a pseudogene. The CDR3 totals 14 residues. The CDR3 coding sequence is TGTGCCAGCAGCAAAGCGCGGTGCAATCAGCCCCAGCATTTT. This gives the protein CASSKARCNQPQHF.

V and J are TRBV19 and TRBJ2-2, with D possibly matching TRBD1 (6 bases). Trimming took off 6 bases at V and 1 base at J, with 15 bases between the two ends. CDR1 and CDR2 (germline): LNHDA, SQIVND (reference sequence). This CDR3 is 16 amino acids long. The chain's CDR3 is CASSPRGRGNTGELFF. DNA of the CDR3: TGTGCCAGTAGCCCGAGGGGCAGGGGGAACACCGGGGAGCTGTTTTTT.

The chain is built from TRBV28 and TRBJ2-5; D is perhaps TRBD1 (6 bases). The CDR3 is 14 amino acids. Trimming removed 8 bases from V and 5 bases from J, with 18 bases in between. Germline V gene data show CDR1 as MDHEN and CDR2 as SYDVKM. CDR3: CASLFGQGSETQYF. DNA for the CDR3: TGTGCCAGCCTTTTTGGGCAGGGGAGCGAGACCCAGTACTTC. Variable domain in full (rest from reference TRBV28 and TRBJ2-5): DVKVTQSSRYLVKRTGEKVFLECVQDMDHENMFWYRQDPGLGLRLIYFSYDVKMKEKGDIPEGYSVSREKKERFSLILESASTNQTSMYLCASLFGQGSETQYFGPGTRLLVL.

The CDR3 sequence: CASSGRGQGPYSNQPQHF. The CDR3 bases are TGTGCCAGCAGCGGACGGGGACAGGGGCCCTATAGCAATCAGCCCCAGCATTTT. The gene calls are TRBV21-1 and TRBJ1-5; TRBD1 is the table's D call, not checked against the DNA. TRBV21-1 is classified as a pseudogene. This CDR3 has 18 residues.

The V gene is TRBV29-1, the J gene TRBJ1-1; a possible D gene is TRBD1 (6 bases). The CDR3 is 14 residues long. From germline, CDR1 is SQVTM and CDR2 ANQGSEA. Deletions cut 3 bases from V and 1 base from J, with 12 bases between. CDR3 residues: CSVDGQGRNTEAFF. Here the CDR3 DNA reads TGCAGCGTTGACGGTCAGGGGAGGAACACTGAAGCTTTCTTT. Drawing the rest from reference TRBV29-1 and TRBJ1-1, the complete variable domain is SAVISQKPSRDICQRGTSLTIQCQVDSQVTMMFWYRQQPGQSLTLIATANQGSEATYESGFVIDKFPISRPNLTFSTLTVSNMSPEDSSIYLCSVDGQGRNTEAFFGQGTRLTVV.

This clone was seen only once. The CDR3 loop is CASSLAGNQETQYF. The DNA for the CDR3 is TGCGCCAGCAGCTTGGCCGGTAACCAAGAGACCCAGTACTTC. This chain joins TRBV5-1 and TRBJ2-5, with D unclear. This CDR3 has 14 residues. CDR1 is SGHRS, CDR2 YFSETQ, per germline. Trimming stripped 0 bases from V and 0 bases from J, with 6 bases between.

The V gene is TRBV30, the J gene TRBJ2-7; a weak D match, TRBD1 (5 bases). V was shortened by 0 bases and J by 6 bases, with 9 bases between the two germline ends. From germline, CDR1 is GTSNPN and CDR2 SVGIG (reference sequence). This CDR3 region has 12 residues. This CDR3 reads CAWSVGRVEQYF. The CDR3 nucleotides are TGTGCCTGGAGTGTAGGCAGGGTCGAGCAGTACTTC.

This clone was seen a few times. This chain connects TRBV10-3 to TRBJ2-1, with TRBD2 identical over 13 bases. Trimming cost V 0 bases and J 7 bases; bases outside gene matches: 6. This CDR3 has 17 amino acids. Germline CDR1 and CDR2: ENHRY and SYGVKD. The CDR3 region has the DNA TGTGCCATCAGTGAGTCCGTACTAGCGGGGGGGGCGAATGAGCAGTTCTTC. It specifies CAISESVLAGGANEQFF.

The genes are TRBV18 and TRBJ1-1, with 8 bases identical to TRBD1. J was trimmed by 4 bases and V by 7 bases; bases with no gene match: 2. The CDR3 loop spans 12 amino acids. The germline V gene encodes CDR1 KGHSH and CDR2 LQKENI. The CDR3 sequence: CASWTGSTEAFF. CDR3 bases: TGTGCCAGCTGGACAGGGAGCACTGAAGCTTTCTTT.

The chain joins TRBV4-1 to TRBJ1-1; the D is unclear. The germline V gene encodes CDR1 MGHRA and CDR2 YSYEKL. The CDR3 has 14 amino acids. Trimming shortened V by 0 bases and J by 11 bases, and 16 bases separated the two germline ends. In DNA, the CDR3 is TGCGCCAGCAGCCAAGATAAGGCCAGGAGGGCGGCTTTCTTT. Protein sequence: CASSQDKARRAAFF.

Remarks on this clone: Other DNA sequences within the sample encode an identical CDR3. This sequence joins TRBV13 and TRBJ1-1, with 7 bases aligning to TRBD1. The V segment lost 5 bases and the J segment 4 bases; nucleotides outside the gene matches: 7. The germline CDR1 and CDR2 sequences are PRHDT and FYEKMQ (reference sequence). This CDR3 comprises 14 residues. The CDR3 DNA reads TGTGCCAGCAGCCTGCGTTCAGGGGGCACTGAAGCTTTCTTT. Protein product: CASSLRSGGTEAFF.

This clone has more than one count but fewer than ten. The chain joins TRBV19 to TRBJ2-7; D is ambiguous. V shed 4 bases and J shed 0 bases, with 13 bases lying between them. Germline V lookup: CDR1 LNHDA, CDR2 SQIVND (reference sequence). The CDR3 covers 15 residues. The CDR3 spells CASSTASGASYEQYF. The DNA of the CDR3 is TGTGCCAGTAGTACCGCCTCCGGTGCCTCCTACGAGCAGTACTTC.